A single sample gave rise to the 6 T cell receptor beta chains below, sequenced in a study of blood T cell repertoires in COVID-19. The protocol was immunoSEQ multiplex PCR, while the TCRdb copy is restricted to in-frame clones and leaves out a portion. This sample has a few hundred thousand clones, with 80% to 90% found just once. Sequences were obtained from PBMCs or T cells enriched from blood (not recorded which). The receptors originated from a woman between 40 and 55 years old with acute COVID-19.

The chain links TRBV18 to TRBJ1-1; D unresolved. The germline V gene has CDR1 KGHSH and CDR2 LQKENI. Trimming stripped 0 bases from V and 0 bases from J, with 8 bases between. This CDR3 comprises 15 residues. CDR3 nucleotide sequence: TGTGCCAGCTCACCACCTAGAGGGATGAACACTGAAGCTTTCTTT. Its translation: CASSPPRGMNTEAFF.

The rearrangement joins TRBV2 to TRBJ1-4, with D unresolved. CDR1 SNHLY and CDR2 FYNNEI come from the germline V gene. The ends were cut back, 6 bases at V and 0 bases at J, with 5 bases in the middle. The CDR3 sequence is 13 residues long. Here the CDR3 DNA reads TGTGCCAGCAGCCGGGCAACTAATGAAAAACTGTTTTTT. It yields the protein CASSRATNEKLFF.

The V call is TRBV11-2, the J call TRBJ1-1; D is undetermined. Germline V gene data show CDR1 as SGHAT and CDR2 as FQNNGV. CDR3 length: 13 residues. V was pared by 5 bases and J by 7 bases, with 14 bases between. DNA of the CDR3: TGTGCCAGCAGCCTCGGACCGAGGGTTGAAGCTTTCTTT. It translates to CASSLGPRVEAFF. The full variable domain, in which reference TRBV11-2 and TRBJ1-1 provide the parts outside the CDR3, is EAGVAQSPRYKIIEKRQSVAFWCNPISGHATLYWYQQILGQGPKLLIQFQNNGVVDDSQLPKDRFSAERLKGVDSTLKIQPAKLEDSAVYLCASSLGPRVEAFFGQGTRLTVV.

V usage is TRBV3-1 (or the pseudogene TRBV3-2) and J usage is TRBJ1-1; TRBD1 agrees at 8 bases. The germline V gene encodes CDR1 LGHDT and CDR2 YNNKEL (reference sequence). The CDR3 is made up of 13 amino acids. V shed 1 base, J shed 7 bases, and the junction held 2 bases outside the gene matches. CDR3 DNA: TGTGCCAGCAGCCAAGTCGACAGGGGTGAAGCTTTCTTT. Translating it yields CASSQVDRGEAFF.

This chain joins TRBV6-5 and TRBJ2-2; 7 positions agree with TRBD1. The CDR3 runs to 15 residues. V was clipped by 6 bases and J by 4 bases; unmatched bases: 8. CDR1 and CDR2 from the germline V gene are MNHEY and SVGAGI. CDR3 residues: CASSSPGQSTGELFF. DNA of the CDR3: TGTGCCAGCAGCTCCCCGGGACAGTCCACCGGGGAGCTGTTTTTT.

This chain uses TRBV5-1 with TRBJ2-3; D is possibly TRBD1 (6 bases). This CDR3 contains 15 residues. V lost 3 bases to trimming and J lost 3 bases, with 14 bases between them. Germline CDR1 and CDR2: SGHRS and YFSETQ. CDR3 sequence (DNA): TGCGCCAGCAGCTCTATGACAGGATTAACAGATACGCAGTATTTT. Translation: CASSSMTGLTDTQYF.